A single sample gave rise to the 9 T cell receptor beta chains below, sequenced in a study of shared clonotypes between healthy human individuals. Measured with immunoSEQ multiplex PCR; TCRdb has only the in-frame clones, and not every one. The sample carries 2.5 million or so clones, roughly 92% recorded once. What was sequenced was naive CD4+ T cells sorted from blood. Regarding subset: CD45RA+ positively selected. These TCRs come from a man younger than 30 in good health.

A note on this clone: The sample holds other DNA sequences that translate to the same CDR3. The rearrangement uses TRBV19 and TRBJ2-5, with 7 nucleotides matching TRBD2. Germline V lookup: CDR1 LNHDA, CDR2 SQIVND (reference sequence). The CDR3 contains 13 residues. Trimming at V came to 6 bases and at J to 2 bases, leaving 3 bases not matched to a gene. The CDR3 protein is CASSVGGQETQYF. CDR3 nucleotides: TGTGCCAGTAGCGTCGGGGGGCAAGAGACCCAGTACTTC.

Note on this clone: This same CDR3 is encoded by further DNA sequences in the sample. This chain connects TRBV5-4 to TRBJ2-7; 7 positions agree with TRBD1. Trimming removed 0 bases from V and 7 bases from J; junction bases left unmatched: 4. Germline V gene lookup returns CDR1 SGHNT and CDR2 YYREEE (reference sequence). This CDR3 is built from 13 residues. CDR3 nucleotides: TGTGCCAGCAGCTTGGAGGGGGCGAGGGAGCAGTACTTC. This gives the protein CASSLEGAREQYF.

The V call is TRBV7-2, the J call TRBJ2-7; 9 bases agree with TRBD2. Germline trimming cut 2 bases from V and 5 bases from J; bases unmatched to any gene: 10. The CDR3 has 16 residues. The germline CDR1 and CDR2 sequences are SGHTA and FQGNSA. CDR3 loop: CASSLLAGVMGHEQYF. The CDR3 nucleotides read TGTGCCAGCAGCTTATTAGCGGGGGTGATGGGGCACGAGCAGTACTTC.

This rearrangement joins TRBV7-2 to TRBJ1-2; D is possibly TRBD1 (6 bases). Between the trimmed V and J ends, which lost 3 bases and 8 bases, there was a span of 19 bases. The CDR3 has 15 amino acids. Per the germline V gene, CDR1 is SGHTA and CDR2 is FQGNSA. The CDR3 is CASSLASQGTGGYTF. For the CDR3, the DNA is TGTGCCAGCAGCTTGGCCTCCCAGGGGACGGGGGGCTACACCTTC.

The chain has TRBV5-1 and TRBJ2-7; TRBD2 matches 12 bases. Germline trimming cut 6 bases from V and 5 bases from J; bases unmatched to any gene: 6. CDR3 size: 14 residues. The germline CDR1 and CDR2 sequences are SGHRS and YFSETQ. In nucleotides, the CDR3 is TGCGCCAGCACCCCGACTAGCGGGAGAGACGAGCAGTACTTC. It yields the protein CASTPTSGRDEQYF.

Points on this clone: Additional DNA sequences in this sample encode the identical CDR3. The chain uses TRBV7-2 and TRBJ2-7; 10 nucleotides line up with TRBD2. The CDR3 is made up of 15 amino acids. After removal of 3 bases from V and 0 bases from J, the junction contained 2 bases not matched to a gene. Germline V gives CDR1 SGHTA, CDR2 FQGNSA. CDR3 amino acids: CASSLTSGSSYEQYF. The CDR3 region has the DNA TGTGCCAGCAGCTTGACTAGCGGGTCCTCCTACGAGCAGTACTTC.

Note on this clone: An end of the junction does not agree with germline; a read error may underlie this. This rearrangement joins TRBV7-2 to TRBJ2-7, with 10 positions matching TRBD2. Per the germline V gene, CDR1 is SGHTA and CDR2 is FQGNSA. The length of the CDR3 is 13 residues. Here the CDR3 reads CASSLTSGTLPLF. CDR3 coding DNA: TGTGCCAGCAGCTTAACTAGCGGGACTCTACCTCTCTTC. Together with reference TRBV7-2 and TRBJ2-7, the CDR3 gives the full variable domain: GAGVSQSPSNKVTEKGKDVELRCDPISGHTALYWYRQSLGQGLEFLIYFQGNSAPDKSGLPSDRFSAERTGGSVSTLTIQRTQQEDSAVYLCASSLTSGTLPLFGPGTRLTVT.

The CDR3 here is CASNQGFVGAQHF. The CDR3 nucleotides read TGTGCCAGCAATCAGGGTTTCGTTGGGGCCCAGCATTTT. The chain joins TRBV2 to TRBJ1-5, with TRBD1 as a possible D gene (5 bases). The CDR3 spans 13 residues. Germline V gene lookup returns CDR1 SNHLY and CDR2 FYNNEI. Trimming left V 7 bases short and J 11 bases short, with 18 bases between.

The rearrangement uses TRBV6-1 and TRBJ2-1; 7 nucleotides agree with TRBD1. CDR1 MNHNS and CDR2 SASEGT come from the germline V gene. The CDR3 contains 15 residues. The trim removed 7 bases at V and 2 bases at J, leaving 8 bases unmatched. CDR3 in amino acids: CASTKEDRTYNEQFF. The CDR3 DNA reads TGTGCCAGCACCAAGGAGGACAGGACCTACAATGAGCAGTTCTTC.